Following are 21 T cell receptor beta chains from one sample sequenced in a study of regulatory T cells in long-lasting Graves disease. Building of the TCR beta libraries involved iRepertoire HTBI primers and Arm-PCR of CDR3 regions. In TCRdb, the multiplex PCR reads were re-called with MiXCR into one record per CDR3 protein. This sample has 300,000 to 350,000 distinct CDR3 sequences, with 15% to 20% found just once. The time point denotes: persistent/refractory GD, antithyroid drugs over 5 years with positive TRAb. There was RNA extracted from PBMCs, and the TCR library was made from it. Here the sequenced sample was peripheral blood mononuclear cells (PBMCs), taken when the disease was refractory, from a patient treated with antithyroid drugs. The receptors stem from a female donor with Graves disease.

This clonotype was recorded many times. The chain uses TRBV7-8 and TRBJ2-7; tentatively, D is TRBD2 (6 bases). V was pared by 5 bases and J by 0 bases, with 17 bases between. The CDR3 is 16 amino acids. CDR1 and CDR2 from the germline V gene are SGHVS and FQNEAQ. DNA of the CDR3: TGTGCCAGCAGCCCGTGGGCTAGCGAGACCTCCTACGAGCAGTACTTC. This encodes CASSPWASETSYEQYF.

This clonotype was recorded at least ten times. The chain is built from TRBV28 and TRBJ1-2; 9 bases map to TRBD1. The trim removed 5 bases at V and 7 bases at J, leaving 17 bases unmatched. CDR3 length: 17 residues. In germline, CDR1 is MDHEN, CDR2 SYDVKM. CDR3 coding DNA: TGTGCCAGCAGTAGTGACCTTCTCGGGACAGGGCTCTCTGGCTACACCTTC. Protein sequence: CASSSDLLGTGLSGYTF.

In nucleotides, the CDR3 is TGTGCCAGCAGCCAACTAGGGTTGGGCTACACCTTC. This sequence encodes CASSQLGLGYTF. The genes are TRBV3-1 and TRBJ1-2, with D hard to call. The CDR3 is made up of 12 amino acids. CDR1 and CDR2 (germline): LGHDT, YNNKEL (reference sequence). V was clipped by 2 bases and J by 8 bases, with 9 bases between them.

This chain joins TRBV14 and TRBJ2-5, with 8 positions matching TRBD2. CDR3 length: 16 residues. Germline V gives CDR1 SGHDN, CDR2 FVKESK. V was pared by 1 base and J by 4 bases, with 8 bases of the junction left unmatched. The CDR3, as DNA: TGTGCCAGCAGCCAAGGGGTCGGGAGGGGCACAGAGACCCAGTACTTC. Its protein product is CASSQGVGRGTETQYF.

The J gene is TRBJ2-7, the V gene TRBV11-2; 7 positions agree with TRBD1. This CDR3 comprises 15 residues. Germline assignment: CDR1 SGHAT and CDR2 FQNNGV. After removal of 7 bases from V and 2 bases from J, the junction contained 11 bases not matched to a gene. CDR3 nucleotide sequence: TGTGCCAGCACGGCCATCGTAGGGGGCACCTACGAGCAGTACTTC. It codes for CASTAIVGGTYEQYF. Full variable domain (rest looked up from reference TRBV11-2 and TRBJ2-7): EAGVAQSPRYKIIEKRQSVAFWCNPISGHATLYWYQQILGQGPKLLIQFQNNGVVDDSQLPKDRFSAERLKGVDSTLKIQPAKLEDSAVYLCASTAIVGGTYEQYFGPGTRLTVT.

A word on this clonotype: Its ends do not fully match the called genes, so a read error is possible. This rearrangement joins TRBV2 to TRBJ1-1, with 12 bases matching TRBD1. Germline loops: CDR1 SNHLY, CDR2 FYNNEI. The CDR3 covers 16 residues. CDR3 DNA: TGTGCCGGCTTGGCGGGGACAGGGGGCCGGGACACTGGAGCTTTCTTT. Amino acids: CAGLAGTGGRDTGAFF.

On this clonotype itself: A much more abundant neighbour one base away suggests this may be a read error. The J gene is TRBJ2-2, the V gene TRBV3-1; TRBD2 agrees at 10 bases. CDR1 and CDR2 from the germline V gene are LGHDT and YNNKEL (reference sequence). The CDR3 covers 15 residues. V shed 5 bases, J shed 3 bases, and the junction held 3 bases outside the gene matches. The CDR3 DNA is TGTGCCAGCAGCTCGGGACTAGCGTACACCGGGGAGCTGTTTTTT. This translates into CASSSGLAYTGELFF.

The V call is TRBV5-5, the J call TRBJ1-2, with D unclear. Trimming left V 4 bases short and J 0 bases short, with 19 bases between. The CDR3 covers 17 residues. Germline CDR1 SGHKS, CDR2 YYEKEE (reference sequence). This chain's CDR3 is CASSRGLWAGSNYGYTF. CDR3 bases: TGTGCCAGCAGCCGAGGCTTATGGGCGGGCTCTAACTATGGCTACACCTTC.

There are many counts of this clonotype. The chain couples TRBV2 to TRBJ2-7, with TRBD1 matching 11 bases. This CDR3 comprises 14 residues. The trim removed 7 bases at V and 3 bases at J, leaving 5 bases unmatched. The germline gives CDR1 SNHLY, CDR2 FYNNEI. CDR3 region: CASMGQGVFYEQYF. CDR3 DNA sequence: TGTGCCAGCATGGGACAGGGGGTGTTCTACGAGCAGTACTTC.

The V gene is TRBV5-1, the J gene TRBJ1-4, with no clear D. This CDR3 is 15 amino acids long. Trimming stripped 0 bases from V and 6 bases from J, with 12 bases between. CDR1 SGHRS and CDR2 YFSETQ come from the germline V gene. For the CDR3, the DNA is TGCGCCAGCAGCTTGGAATTTGGCGGGGATGAAAAACTGTTTTTT. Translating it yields CASSLEFGGDEKLFF. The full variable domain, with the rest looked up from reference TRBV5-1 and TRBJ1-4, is KAGVTQTPRYLIKTRGQQVTLSCSPISGHRSVSWYQQTPGQGLQFLFEYFSETQRNKGNFPGRFSGRQFSNSRSEMNVSTLELGDSALYLCASSLEFGGDEKLFFGSGTQLSVL.

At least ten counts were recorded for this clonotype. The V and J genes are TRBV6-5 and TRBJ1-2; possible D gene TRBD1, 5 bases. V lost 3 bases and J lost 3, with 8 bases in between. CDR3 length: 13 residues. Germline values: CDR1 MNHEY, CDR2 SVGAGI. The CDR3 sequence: CASSYDSYYGYTF. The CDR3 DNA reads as TGTGCCAGCAGTTATGACAGCTACTATGGCTACACCTTC.

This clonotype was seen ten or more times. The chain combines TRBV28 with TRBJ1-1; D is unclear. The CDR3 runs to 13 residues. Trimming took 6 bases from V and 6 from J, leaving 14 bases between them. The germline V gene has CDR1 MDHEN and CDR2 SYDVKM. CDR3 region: CASREVGKPEAFF. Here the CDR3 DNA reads TGTGCCAGCAGGGAGGTGGGTAAGCCTGAAGCTTTCTTT.

CDR3 amino acids: CASSLGSLALLQETQYF. As DNA, the CDR3 is TGTGCCAGTAGCCTCGGGAGCCTGGCCCTGTTACAAGAGACCCAGTACTTC. The rearrangement links TRBV19 to TRBJ2-5; maybe TRBD2 (6 bases). The CDR3 loop spans 17 amino acids. Trimming left V 6 bases short and J 2 bases short, with 22 bases between. Germline V gives CDR1 LNHDA, CDR2 SQIVND (reference sequence). Supplemented by reference TRBV19 and TRBJ2-5, the full variable domain reads DGGITQSPKYLFRKEGQNVTLSCEQNLNHDAMYWYRQDPGQGLRLIYYSQIVNDFQKGDIAEGYSVSREKKESFPLTVTSAQKNPTAFYLCASSLGSLALLQETQYFGPGTRLLVL.

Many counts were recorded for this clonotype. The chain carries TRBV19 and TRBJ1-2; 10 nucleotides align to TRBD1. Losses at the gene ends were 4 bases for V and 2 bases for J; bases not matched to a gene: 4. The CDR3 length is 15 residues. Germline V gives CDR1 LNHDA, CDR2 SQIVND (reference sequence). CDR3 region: CASSKRDRGNYGYTF. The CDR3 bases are TGTGCCAGTAGTAAACGGGACAGGGGAAACTATGGCTACACCTTC.

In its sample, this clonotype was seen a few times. This chain's CDR3 is CASSDPTGLGEKLFF. The CDR3 DNA reads TGCGCCAGCAGTGATCCGACAGGTTTGGGTGAAAAACTGTTTTTT. The chain links TRBV10-2 to TRBJ1-4; D is possibly TRBD1 (6 bases). This CDR3 comprises 15 residues. The germline CDR1 and CDR2 sequences are WSHSY and SAAADI. V lost 3 bases to trimming and J lost 7 bases, with 15 bases between them.

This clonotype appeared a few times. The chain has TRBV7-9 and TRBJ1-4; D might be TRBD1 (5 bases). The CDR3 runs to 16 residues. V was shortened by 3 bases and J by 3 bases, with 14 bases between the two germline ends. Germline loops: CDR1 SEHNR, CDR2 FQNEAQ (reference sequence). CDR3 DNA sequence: TGTGCCAGCAGCTTGGGGCCTACTGGGCCTAATGAAAAACTGTTTTTT. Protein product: CASSLGPTGPNEKLFF.

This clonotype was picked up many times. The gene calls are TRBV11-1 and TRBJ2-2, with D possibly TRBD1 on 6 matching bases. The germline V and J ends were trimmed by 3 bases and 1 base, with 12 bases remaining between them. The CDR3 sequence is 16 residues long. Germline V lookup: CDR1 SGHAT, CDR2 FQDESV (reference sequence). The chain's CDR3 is CASSFRPGQNTGELFF. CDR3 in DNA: TGTGCCAGCAGCTTTCGCCCGGGACAGAACACCGGGGAGCTGTTTTTT.

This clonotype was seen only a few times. The CDR3: CASSQGTGSPLHF. The CDR3 region has the DNA TGTGCCAGCAGTCAGGGGACGGGGTCACCCCTCCACTTT. The J gene is TRBJ1-6, the V gene TRBV2, with D perhaps TRBD1 (6 bases). Per the germline V gene, CDR1 is SNHLY and CDR2 is FYNNEI. Trimming took off 5 bases at V and 10 bases at J, with 12 bases between the two ends. The CDR3 has 13 amino acids. Combining the CDR3 with reference TRBV2 and TRBJ1-6 gives the whole variable domain EPEVTQTPSHQVTQMGQEVILRCVPISNHLYFYWYRQILGQKVEFLVSFYNNEISEKSEIFDDQFSVERPDGSNFTLKIRSTKLEDSAMYFCASSQGTGSPLHFGNGTRLTVT.

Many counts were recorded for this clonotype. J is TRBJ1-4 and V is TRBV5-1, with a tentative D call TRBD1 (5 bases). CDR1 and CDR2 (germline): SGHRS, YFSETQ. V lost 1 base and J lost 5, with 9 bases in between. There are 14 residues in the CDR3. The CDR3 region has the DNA TGCGCCAGCAGCTTGTGGGCAGGGAATGAAAAACTGTTTTTT. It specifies CASSLWAGNEKLFF.

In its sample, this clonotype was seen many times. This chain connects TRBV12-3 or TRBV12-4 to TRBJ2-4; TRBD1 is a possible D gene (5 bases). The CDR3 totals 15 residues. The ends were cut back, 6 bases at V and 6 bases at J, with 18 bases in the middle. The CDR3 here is CASSPGKGRGNIQYF. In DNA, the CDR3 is TGTGCCAGCAGCCCCGGAAAGGGGCGCGGAAACATTCAGTACTTC.

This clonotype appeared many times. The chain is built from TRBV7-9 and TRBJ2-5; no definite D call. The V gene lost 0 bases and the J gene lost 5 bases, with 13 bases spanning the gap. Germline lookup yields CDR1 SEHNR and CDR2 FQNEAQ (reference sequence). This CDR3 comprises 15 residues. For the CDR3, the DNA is TGTGCCAGCAGCTTAGCGGTGTGGGGATGGGAGACCCAGTACTTC. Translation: CASSLAVWGWETQYF.